The text below deals with one T cell receptor (beta chain). Its cognate antigen is unknown. The sample is drawn from a study of neoadjuvant anti-PD-1 for oral cavity cancer. Background on the study: Around day 43, patients without progression received a fourth nivolumab dose before surgery.

Six replicates per PBMC sample, mostly from roughly 450 ng of genomic DNA. Here immunoSEQ multiplex PCR was the method, and the copy in TCRdb shows in-frame clones only, minus some. The sample shows tens of thousands of clones, about 83% of them seen only once. The patients had HPV-negative, locally advanced oral cavity squamous cell carcinoma. This CDR3 region has 14 residues. CDR1 and CDR2 from the germline V gene are SNHLY and FYNNEI. J was trimmed by 6 bases and V by 7 bases; bases with no gene match: 8. The study, taken as a whole, reports: Treg/Th17 ratio rose with pretreatment blood and fell with post-treatment tumor TCRbeta clonality.

The sequences come from PBMCs, collected before nivolumab (anti-PD-1) treatment. The origin of this receptor is a person aged 40 to 85 with oral cavity squamous cell carcinoma. V gene TRBV2 combines with J gene TRBJ1-5; 8 nucleotides agree with TRBD1. The CDR3 loop is CASTLGQGGQPQHF. DNA for the CDR3: TGTGCCAGCACACTCGGACAGGGTGGTCAGCCCCAGCATTTT.